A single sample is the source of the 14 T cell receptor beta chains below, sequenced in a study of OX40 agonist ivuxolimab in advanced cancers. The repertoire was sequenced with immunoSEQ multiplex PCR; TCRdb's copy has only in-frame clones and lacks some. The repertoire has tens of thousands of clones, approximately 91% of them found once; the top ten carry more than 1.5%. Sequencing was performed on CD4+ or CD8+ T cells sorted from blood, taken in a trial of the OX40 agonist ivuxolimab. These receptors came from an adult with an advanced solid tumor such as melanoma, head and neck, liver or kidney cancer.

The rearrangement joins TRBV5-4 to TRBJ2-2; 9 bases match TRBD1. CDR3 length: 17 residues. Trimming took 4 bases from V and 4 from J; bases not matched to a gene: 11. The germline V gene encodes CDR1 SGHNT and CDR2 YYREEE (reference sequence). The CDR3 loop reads CASSRDPQGAVTGELFF. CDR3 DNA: TGTGCCAGCAGCCGCGACCCACAGGGGGCGGTCACCGGGGAGCTGTTTTTT.

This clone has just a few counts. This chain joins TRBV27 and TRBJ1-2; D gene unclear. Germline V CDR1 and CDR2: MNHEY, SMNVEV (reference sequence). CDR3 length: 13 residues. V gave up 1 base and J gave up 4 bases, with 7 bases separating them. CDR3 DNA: TGTGCCAGCAGTTTATTCATGGGCTATGGCTACACCTTC. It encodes CASSLFMGYGYTF.

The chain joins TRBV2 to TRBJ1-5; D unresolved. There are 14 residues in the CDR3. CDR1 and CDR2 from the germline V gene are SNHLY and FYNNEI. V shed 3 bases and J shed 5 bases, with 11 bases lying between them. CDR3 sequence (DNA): TGTGCCAGCAGTGATTGGCAGGACTATCAGCCCCAGCATTTT. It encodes CASSDWQDYQPQHF.

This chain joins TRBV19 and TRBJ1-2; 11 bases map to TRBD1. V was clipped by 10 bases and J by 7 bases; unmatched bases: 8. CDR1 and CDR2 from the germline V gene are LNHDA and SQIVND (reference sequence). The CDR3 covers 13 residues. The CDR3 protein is CATRTGGSGGYTF. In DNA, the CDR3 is TGTGCCACCCGGACAGGGGGCTCCGGTGGCTACACCTTC.

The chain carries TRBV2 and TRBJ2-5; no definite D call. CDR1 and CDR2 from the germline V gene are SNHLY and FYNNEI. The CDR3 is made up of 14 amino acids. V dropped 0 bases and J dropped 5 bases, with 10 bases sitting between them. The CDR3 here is CASSEALQMETQYF. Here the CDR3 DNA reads TGTGCCAGCAGTGAAGCCTTACAGATGGAGACCCAGTACTTC.

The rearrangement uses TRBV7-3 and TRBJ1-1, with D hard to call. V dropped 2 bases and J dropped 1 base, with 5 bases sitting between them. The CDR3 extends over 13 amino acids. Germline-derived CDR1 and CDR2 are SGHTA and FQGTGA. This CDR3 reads CASSLWANTEAFF. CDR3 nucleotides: TGTGCCAGCAGCTTATGGGCGAACACTGAAGCTTTCTTT.

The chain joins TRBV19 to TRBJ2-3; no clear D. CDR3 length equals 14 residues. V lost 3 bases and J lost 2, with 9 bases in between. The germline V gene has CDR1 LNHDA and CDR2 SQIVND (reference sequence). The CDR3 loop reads CASSMGPFTDTQYF. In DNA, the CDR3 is TGTGCCAGTAGTATGGGCCCCTTCACAGATACGCAGTATTTT.

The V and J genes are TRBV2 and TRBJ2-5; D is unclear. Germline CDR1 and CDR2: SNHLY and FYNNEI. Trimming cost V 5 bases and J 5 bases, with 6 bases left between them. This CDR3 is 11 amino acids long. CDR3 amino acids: CASSPLETQYF. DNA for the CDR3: TGTGCCAGCAGTCCATTGGAGACCCAGTACTTC.

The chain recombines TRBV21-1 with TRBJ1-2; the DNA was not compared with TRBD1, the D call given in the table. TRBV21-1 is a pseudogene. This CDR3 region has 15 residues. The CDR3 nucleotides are TGTGCCAGCAGCAGCCCCATGGGGGCTGACTATGGCTACACCTTC. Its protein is CASSSPMGADYGYTF.

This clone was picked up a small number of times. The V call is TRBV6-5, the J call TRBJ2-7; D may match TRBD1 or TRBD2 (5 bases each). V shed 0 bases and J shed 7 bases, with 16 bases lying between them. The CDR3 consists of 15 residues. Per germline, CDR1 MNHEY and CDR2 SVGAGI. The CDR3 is CASSYSSRGWREQYF. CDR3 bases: TGTGCCAGCAGTTACTCGAGTAGGGGTTGGAGGGAGCAGTACTTC.

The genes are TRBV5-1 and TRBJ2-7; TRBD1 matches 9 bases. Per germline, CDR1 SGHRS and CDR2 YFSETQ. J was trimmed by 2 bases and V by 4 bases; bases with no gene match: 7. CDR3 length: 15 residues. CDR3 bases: TGCGCCAGCAGCCTACAGGGGGCCCGCACCTACGAGCAGTACTTC. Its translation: CASSLQGARTYEQYF. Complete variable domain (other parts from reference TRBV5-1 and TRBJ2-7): KAGVTQTPRYLIKTRGQQVTLSCSPISGHRSVSWYQQTPGQGLQFLFEYFSETQRNKGNFPGRFSGRQFSNSRSEMNVSTLELGDSALYLCASSLQGARTYEQYFGPGTRLTVT.

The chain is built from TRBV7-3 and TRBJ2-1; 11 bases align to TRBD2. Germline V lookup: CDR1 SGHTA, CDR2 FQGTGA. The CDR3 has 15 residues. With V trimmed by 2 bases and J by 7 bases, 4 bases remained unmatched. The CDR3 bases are TGTGCCAGCAGCTTAGGAGGGACTAGCGGAAATGAGCAGTTCTTC. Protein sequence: CASSLGGTSGNEQFF.

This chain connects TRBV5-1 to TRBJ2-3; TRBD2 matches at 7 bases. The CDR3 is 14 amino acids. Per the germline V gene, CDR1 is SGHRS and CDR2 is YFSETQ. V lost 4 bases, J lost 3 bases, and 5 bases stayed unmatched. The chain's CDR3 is CASSPVGGTDTQYF. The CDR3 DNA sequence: TGCGCCAGCAGCCCGGTGGGGGGGACAGATACGCAGTATTTT.

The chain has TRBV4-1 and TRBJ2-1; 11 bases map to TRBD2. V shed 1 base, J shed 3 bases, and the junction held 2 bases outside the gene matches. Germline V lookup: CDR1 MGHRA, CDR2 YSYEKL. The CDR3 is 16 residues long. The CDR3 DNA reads TGCGCCAGCAGCCAAGGACTAGCGGGAATCTACAATGAGCAGTTCTTC. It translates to CASSQGLAGIYNEQFF.